This T cell receptor beta chain is from a study of T-cell reconstitution after alpha-beta-depleted transplantation in children (dated by TCRdb to about 2016). Describing the broader study: T-cell immune reconstitution after TCRalphabeta/CD19-depleted allogeneic hematopoietic cell transplantation in children was quantitatively tracked in the study by means of TCR repertoire profiling. General findings and caveats noted by the study authors: The frequencies of hyperexpanded clones fell over the following months, and after one year, T-cell counts and TCRbeta diversity were mostly attributed to newly produced T cells. The apparently early recovery of alphabetaT-cell counts about two months after transplant reportedly depended on only several hundred rapidly expanded clones that came from non-depleted graft cells. In some patients, the high TCRbeta diversity seen at day 60 was put down to recipient T cells and intrathymic progenitors that had survived conditioning.

The library relied on PCR. Sequencing took place on an Illumina HiSeq 2500. TCR library preparation used molecular barcoding, with unique molecular identifiers applied to normalize quantification of the TCRbeta repertoire. In TCRdb, the public reads were trimmed at Q25 with fastp and aligned with MiXCR, with productive beta chains retained. Every CDR3 protein is listed once, alongside the most common genes and DNA of its rows. The sample records 700,000 to 950,000 distinct CDR3 sequences, under 20% of which are singletons. The top ten constitute 5% of the sample. This sample's treatment or condition label indicates: allogeneic hematopoietic cell transplantation with graft depleted of TCRalphabeta T cells and CD19 B cells. The children who served as transplant recipients had been given grafts of TCRalphabeta/CD19-depleted allogeneic hematopoietic cells. The CDR3 goes from the cysteine to the phenylalanine over 20 residues. Only the CDR3 portion is preserved as DNA: 60 bases, with reading frame beginning at the first base. The germline V gene provides CDR1 SGHRS and CDR2 YFSETQ. The germline V and J ends show losses of 3 bases and 5 bases respectively, and no gene match explains 18 bases of the junction.

Remarks on this clonotype: No antigen is known for it. Base-call qualities are not available, and no considerably larger clone is one nucleotide away.

Recombination connected TRBV5-1 to TRBJ2-7; TRBD2 aligns with 15 central bases. The sequencing here drew on PBMCs, mostly from graft donor cells, taken 360 days after TCRalphabeta/CD19-depleted stem cell transplant. The sequence was obtained from a male patient aged 10 to 17 who had a stem cell transplant for acute lymphoblastic leukemia, so the T cells may come from the graft donor. CDR3 sequence: CASSYDRGGLAGGPSNEQYF. The nucleotides are TGCGCCAGCAGCTACGACAGGGGAGGACTAGCGGGAGGGCCGAGCAACGAGCAGTACTTC.